What follows is one T cell receptor beta chain and its context. A much larger clone differs from this one at a single base, so this may be a read error. These data belong to a study of CD8 T cells in ankylosing spondylitis. Using its own MiXCR run on the 5' RACE reads, TCRdb lists one record per CDR3 protein. The sample lists some 130,000 distinct CDR3 sequences; roughly 6.6% were seen once. Germline lookup yields CDR1 MNHNS and CDR2 SASEGT. This CDR3 is 15 amino acids long. The TCR comes from a female donor with ankylosing spondylitis or in good health (not recorded which). The rearrangement uses TRBV6-1 and TRBJ2-7, with D possibly matching TRBD1 (5 bases). Sequences were obtained from blood, either unsorted or a sorted T cell fraction (not recorded which). The CDR3 protein is CVSSEPTGKPYEQYF. CDR3 DNA sequence: TGTGTCAGCAGTGAGCCAACAGGAAAGCCCTACGAGCAGTACTTC.